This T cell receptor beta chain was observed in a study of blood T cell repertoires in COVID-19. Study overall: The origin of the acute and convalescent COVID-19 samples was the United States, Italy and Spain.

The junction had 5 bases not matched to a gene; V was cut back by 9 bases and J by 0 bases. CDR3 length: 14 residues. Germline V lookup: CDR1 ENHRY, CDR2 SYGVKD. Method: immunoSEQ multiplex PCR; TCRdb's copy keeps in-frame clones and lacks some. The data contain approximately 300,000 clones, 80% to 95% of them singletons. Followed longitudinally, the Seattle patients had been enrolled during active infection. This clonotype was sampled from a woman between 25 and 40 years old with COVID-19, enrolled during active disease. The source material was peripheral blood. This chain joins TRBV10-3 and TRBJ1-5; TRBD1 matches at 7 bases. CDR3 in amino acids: CAIGTEYSNQPQHF. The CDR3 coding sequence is TGTGCCATTGGGACAGAATATAGCAATCAGCCCCAGCATTTT.